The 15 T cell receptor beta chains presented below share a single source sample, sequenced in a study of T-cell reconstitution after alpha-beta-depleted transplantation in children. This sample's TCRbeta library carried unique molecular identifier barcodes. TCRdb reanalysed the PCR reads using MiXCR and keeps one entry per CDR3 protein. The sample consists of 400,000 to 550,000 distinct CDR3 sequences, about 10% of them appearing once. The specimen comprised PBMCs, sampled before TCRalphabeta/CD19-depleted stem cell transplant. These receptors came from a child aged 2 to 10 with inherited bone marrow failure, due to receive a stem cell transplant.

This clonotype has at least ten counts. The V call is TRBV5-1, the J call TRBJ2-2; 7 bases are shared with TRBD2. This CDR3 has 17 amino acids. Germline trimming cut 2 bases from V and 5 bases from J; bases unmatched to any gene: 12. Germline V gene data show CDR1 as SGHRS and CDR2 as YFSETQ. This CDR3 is CASSLGDVAGATGELFF. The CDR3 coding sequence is TGCGCCAGCAGCTTAGGTGACGTGGCGGGAGCGACCGGGGAGCTGTTTTTT.

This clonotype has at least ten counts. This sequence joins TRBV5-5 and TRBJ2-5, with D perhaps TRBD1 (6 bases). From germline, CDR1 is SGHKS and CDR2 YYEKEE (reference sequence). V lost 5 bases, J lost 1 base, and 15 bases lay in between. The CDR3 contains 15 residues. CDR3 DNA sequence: TGTGCCAGCAGACGCCTCAGGGGATTCCAAGAGACCCAGTACTTC. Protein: CASRRLRGFQETQYF.

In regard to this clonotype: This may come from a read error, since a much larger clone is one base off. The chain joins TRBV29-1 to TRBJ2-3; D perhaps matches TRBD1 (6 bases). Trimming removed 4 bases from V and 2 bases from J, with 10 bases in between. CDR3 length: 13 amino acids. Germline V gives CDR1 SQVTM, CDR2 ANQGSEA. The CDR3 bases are TGCAGCGTTGTAACAGGGCTCACAGATACGCAGTATTTT. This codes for CSVVTGLTDTQYF.

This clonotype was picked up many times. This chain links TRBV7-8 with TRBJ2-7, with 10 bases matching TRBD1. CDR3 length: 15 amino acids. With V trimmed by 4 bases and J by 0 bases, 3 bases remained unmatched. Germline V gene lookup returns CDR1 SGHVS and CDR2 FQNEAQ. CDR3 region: CASSSGQGVSYEQYF. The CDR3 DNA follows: TGTGCCAGCAGCTCCGGACAGGGGGTCTCCTACGAGCAGTACTTC. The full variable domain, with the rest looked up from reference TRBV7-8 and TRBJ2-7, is GAGVSQSPRYKVAKRGQDVALRCDPISGHVSLFWYQQALGQGPEFLTYFQNEAQLDKSGLPSDRFFAERPEGSVSTLKIQRTQQEDSAVYLCASSSGQGVSYEQYFGPGTRLTVT.

CDR3 coding DNA: TGCGCCAGCAGCTTAGCGGGTACAGACCAAGAGACCCAGTACTTC. The encoded protein is CASSLAGTDQETQYF. The chain combines TRBV5-1 with TRBJ2-5, with TRBD2 as a possible D gene (6 bases). This CDR3 has 15 amino acids. The ends were cut back, 2 bases at V and 0 bases at J, with 11 bases in the middle. Germline V gives CDR1 SGHRS, CDR2 YFSETQ. Full variable domain (outside the CDR3, taken from reference TRBV5-1 and TRBJ2-5): KAGVTQTPRYLIKTRGQQVTLSCSPISGHRSVSWYQQTPGQGLQFLFEYFSETQRNKGNFPGRFSGRQFSNSRSEMNVSTLELGDSALYLCASSLAGTDQETQYFGPGTRLLVL.

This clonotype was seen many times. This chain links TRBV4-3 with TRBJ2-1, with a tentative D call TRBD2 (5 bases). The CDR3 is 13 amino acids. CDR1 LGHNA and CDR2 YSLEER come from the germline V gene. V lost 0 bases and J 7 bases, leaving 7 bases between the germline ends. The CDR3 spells CASSQEGGNEQFF. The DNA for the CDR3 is TGCGCCAGCAGCCAAGAAGGCGGGAATGAGCAGTTCTTC.

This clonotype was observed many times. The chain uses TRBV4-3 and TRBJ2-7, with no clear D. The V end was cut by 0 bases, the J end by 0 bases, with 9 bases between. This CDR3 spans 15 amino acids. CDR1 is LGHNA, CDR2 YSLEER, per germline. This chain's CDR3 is CASSQDRDGSYEQYF. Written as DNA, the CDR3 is TGCGCCAGCAGCCAAGACCGTGACGGCTCCTACGAGCAGTACTTC.

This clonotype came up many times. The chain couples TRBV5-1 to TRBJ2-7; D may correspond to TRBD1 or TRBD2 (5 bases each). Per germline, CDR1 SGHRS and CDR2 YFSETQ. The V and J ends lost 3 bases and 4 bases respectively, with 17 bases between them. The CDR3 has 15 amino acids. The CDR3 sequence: CASSSNFIEGYEQYF. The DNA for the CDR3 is TGCGCCAGCAGCTCAAACTTTATAGAGGGGTACGAGCAGTACTTC.

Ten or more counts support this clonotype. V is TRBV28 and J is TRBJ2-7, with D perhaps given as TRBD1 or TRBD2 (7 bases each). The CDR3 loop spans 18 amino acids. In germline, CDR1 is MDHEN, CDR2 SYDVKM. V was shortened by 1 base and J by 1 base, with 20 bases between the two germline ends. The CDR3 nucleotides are TGTGCCAGCAGTTTATTGCCACCCCCCCAGGGGGGGTCCTACGAGCAGTACTTC. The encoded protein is CASSLLPPPQGGSYEQYF.

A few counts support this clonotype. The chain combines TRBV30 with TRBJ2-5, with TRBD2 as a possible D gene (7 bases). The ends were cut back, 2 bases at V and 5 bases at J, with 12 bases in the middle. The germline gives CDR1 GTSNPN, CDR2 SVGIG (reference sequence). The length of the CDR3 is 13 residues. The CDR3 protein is CAWSRGGHETQYF. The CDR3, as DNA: TGTGCCTGGAGTAGGGGGGGGCACGAGACCCAGTACTTC.

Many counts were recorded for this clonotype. The CDR3 nucleotides are TGCGCCAGCAGCCAATTGCCGGAATCGGAAGCTTTCTTT. Translation: CASSQLPESEAFF. V and J are TRBV4-3 and TRBJ1-1; no firm D call. The V end was cut by 2 bases, the J end by 8 bases, with 12 bases between. Germline lookup yields CDR1 LGHNA and CDR2 YSLEER. The CDR3 loop spans 13 amino acids.

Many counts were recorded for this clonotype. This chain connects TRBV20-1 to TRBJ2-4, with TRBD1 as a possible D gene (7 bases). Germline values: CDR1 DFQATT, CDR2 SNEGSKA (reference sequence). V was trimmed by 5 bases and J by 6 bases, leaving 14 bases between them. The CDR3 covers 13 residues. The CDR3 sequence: CSAGGTVGNIQYF. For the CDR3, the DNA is TGCAGTGCTGGAGGGACAGTGGGAAACATTCAGTACTTC.

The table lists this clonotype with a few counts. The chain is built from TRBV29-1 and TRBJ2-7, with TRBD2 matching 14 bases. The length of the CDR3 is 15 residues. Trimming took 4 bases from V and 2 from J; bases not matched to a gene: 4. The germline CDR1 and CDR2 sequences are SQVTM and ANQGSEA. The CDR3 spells CSVGLAGGPPYEQYF. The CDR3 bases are TGCAGCGTTGGACTAGCGGGAGGGCCGCCCTACGAGCAGTACTTC.

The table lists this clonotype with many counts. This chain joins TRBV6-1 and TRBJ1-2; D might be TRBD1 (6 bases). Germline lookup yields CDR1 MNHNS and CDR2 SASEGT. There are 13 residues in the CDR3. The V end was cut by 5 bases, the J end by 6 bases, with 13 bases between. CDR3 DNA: TGTGCCAGCAGTCGTACAGGGTACCATGGCTACACCTTC. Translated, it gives CASSRTGYHGYTF.

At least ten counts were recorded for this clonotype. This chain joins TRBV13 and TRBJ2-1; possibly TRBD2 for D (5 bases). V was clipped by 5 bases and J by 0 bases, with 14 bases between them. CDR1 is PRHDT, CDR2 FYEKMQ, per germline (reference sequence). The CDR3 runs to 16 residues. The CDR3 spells CASSPTRGSSYNEQFF. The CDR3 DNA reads TGTGCCAGCAGCCCCACTCGGGGAAGCTCCTACAATGAGCAGTTCTTC.